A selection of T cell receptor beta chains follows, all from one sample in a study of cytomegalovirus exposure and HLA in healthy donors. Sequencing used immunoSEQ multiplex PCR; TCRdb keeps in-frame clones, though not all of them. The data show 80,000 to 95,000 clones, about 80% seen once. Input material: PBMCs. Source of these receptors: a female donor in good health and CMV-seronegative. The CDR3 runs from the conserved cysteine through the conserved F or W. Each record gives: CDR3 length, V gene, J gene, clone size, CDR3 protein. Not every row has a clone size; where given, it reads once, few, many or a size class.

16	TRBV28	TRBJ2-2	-	CASRPTSGRNTGELFF
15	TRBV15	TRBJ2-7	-	CATSRDRVGGYEQYF
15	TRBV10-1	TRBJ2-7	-	CASTFPRTGLYEQYF
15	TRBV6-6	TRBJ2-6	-	CASSIEGSGANVLTF
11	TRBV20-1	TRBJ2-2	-	CSATNTGELFF
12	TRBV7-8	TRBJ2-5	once	CASSFIQETQYF
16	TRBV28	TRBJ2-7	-	CASSLWGSGGNYEQYF
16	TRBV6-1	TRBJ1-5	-	CASSALGGRDNQPQHF
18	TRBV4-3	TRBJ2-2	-	CASSQEAGGPPITGELFF
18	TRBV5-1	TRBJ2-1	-	CASSLLPSGPSSYNEQFF
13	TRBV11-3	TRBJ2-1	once	CASSFSTSGEQFF
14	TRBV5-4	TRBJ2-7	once	CASSFTSGTYEQYF
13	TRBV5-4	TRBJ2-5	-	CASSLIEEETQYF
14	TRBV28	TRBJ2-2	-	CASRGAGGSGELFF
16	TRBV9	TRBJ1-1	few	CASSVAISQGRAEAFF
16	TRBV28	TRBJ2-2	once	CASSPDRALNTGELFF
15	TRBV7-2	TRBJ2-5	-	CASSLEYRQGETQYF
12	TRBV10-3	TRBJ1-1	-	CAGGQGLTEAFF
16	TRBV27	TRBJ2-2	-	CASSLRSSGDTGELFF
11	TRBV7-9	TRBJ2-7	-	CASSTYYEQYF
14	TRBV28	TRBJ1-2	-	CASSLGRNDYGYTF
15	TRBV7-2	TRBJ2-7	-	CASSLGLAGPYEQYF
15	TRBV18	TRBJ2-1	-	CASSPQGGGYNEQFF
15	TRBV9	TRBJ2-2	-	CASSRTGESTGELFF
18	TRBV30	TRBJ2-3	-	CAWGMTSGGTSLTDTQYF
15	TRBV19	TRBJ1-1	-	CASSLWDRANTEAFF
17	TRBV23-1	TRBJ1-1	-	CASSLEAGRRVNTEAFF
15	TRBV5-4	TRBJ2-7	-	CASSFFERDFYEQYF
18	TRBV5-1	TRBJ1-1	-	CASSLAYLRRGQNTEAFF
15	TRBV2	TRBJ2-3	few	CASSQLAGGSDTQYF
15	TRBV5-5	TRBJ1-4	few	CASSITSGGNEKLFF
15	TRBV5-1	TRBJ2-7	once	CASSAPETGGNEQYF
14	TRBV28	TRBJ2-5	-	CASSSAAGVETQYF
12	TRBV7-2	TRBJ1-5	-	CASSRQEQPQHF
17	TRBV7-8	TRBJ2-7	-	CASSSALAGEGKYEQYF
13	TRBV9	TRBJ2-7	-	CASSVEGDYEQYF
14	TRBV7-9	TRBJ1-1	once	CASSLESMVTEAFF
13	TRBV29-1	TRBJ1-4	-	CSVFGQGGEKLFF
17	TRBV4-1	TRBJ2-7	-	CASSQASTVGADYEQYF
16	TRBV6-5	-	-	CASSYSSGGSSYEQYF
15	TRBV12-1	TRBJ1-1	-	CASSFGGLPNTEAFF
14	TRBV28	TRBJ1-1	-	CASSLGAGKGEAFF
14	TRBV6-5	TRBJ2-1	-	CASSRSGGRNEQFF
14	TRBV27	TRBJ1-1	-	CASSFGTASTEAFF
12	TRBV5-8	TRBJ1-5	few	CASMTGYQPQHF
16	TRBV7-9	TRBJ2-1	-	CASSLAAGTVYNEQFF
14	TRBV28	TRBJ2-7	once	CASSRTANSYEQYF
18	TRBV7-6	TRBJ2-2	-	CASSIRDRALPNTGELFF
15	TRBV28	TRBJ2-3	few	CASSLLGPSTDTQYF
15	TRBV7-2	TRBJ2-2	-	CASSYGGQVTGELFF
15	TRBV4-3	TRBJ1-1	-	CASSQDGRRDTEAFF
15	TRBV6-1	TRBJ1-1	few	CASLGGQGAYTEAFF
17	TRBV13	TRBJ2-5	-	CASSPMGTSGDQETQYF
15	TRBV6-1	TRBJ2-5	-	CASSDGGTGWETQYF